This T cell receptor (beta chain) was retrieved from a study of T cell responses to AZD1222 COVID-19 vaccine. Repertoires were generated with immunoSEQ multiplex PCR, while TCRdb's copy carries only in-frame clones and drops some. Of under 90,000 clones detected, around 82% appear once; the ten largest clones hold about 1.3%. Study-wide points: Mapped onto spike, vaccine-associated CD4 TCRs spanned it and were dominant at 160-218 and 743-854. Close to half of all spike-specific TCRs reportedly target regions of the variants that are unmutated.

About this clone itself: The antigen is not known. A junction boundary mismatches the germline segment, possibly from a read error.

The CDR3 has 14 residues. The V gene's germline CDR1 is SQVTM and CDR2 ANQGSEA. Pooling of second doses given at about 4 or about 12 weeks was done. The chain links TRBV29-1 to TRBJ1-5, with D tentatively TRBD1 (5 bases). The source of this sequence is an adult who received the AZD1222 COVID-19 vaccine. This material consisted of peripheral blood, taken 28 days after the second AZD1222 dose. DNA for the CDR3: TGCAGCGTGATGCTTCAGGGTAAGAATCAGGCCCAGCATTTT. It is translated as CSVMLQGKNQAQHF.